A single sample is the source of the 13 T cell receptor beta chains below, sequenced in a study of identical twins. Using its own MiXCR run on the 5' RACE reads, TCRdb lists one record per CDR3 protein. The repertoire includes approximately 670,000 distinct CDR3 sequences, 6.1% of them detected once, and 1.5% to 2% sits in the top ten. Source material: naive T cells sorted from blood. Source of these receptors: a young man in good health.

This clonotype was recorded many times. V gene TRBV6-5 combines with J gene TRBJ2-3; the match to TRBD2 covers 7 bases. V lost 1 base, J lost 6 bases, and 4 bases stayed unmatched. Per the germline V gene, CDR1 is MNHEY and CDR2 is SVGAGI. The CDR3 totals 14 residues. The CDR3 nucleotides read TGTGCCAGCAGTTACTTTGGGAGGGCGGATACGCAGTATTTT. It yields the protein CASSYFGRADTQYF.

This clonotype was observed many times. This rearrangement joins TRBV15 to TRBJ2-3, with D perhaps assigned TRBD1 or TRBD2 (5 bases each). This CDR3 has 15 amino acids. CDR1 and CDR2 from the germline V gene are LNHNV and YYDKDF (reference sequence). With 5 bases removed from V and 5 bases from J, the gap between germline ends came to 17 bases. CDR3 coding DNA: TGTGCCACCAGCTCCCCGGGGCGGGTCGGAGATACGCAGTATTTT. It codes for CATSSPGRVGDTQYF.

The chain joins TRBV20-1 to TRBJ2-1; 7 bases line up with TRBD2. The CDR3 is made up of 14 amino acids. After removal of 4 bases from V and 5 bases from J, the junction contained 8 bases not matched to a gene. CDR1 is DFQATT, CDR2 SNEGSKA, per germline (reference sequence). CDR3 DNA sequence: TGCAGTGCTAATTTGGGGCTAGCGGACAATGAGCAGTTCTTC. Amino acids: CSANLGLADNEQFF.

On this clonotype itself: This likely comes from a read error, as the CDR3 has no conserved phenylalanine or tryptophan at its end. This chain uses TRBV3-1 with TRBJ2-3; perhaps TRBD2 as D (6 bases). Germline CDR1 and CDR2: LGHDT and YNNKEL (reference sequence). Trimming stripped 1 base from V and 3 bases from J, with 14 bases between. This CDR3 spans 16 amino acids. The CDR3 here is CASSQVLARNTDTQYV. CDR3 DNA: TGTGCCAGCAGCCAAGTTCTAGCGCGAAATACAGATACGCAGTATGTT.

This clonotype came up many times. The genes are TRBV29-1 and TRBJ2-5, with D tentatively TRBD2 (5 bases). V was cut by 4 bases and J by 4 bases, with 13 bases left in between. The CDR3 is 13 residues long. Germline CDR1 SQVTM, CDR2 ANQGSEA. The CDR3 region has the DNA TGCAGCGTTGGGTACGGGATAGGAGAGACCCAGTACTTC. Its translation is CSVGYGIGETQYF.

This clonotype showed up just a few times. The V and J genes are TRBV10-3 and TRBJ2-1; 16 nucleotides agree with TRBD2. This CDR3 spans 16 amino acids. CDR1 is ENHRY, CDR2 SYGVKD, per germline. With 6 bases clipped from V and 7 bases from J, the junction kept 6 bases outside the gene matches. CDR3 loop: CAIRGTSGRAGNEQFF. CDR3 sequence (DNA): TGTGCCATCAGAGGGACTAGCGGGAGGGCCGGGAATGAGCAGTTCTTC.

Ten or more counts support this clonotype. This rearrangement joins TRBV7-9 to TRBJ2-7; 7 nucleotides agree with TRBD2. This CDR3 comprises 15 residues. The germline gives CDR1 SEHNR, CDR2 FQNEAQ (reference sequence). The J segment lost 4 bases and the V segment lost 3 bases, leaving 9 bases of the junction unmatched. CDR3 loop: CASSFPSGRVYEQYF. CDR3 bases: TGTGCCAGCAGCTTTCCTAGCGGACGTGTTTACGAGCAGTACTTC.

This clonotype was seen many times. V usage is TRBV5-1 and J usage is TRBJ2-3; tentatively, D is TRBD2 (5 bases). This CDR3 region has 13 residues. CDR1 and CDR2 (germline): SGHRS, YFSETQ. Trimming pared 3 bases from V and 5 bases from J, leaving 10 bases between. The CDR3, as DNA: TGCGCCAGCAGCTCAACTAGTGGAGATACGCAGTATTTT. Amino acid sequence: CASSSTSGDTQYF.

This clonotype showed up many times. The J gene is TRBJ2-7, the V gene TRBV20-1; the match to TRBD2 covers 8 bases. The CDR3 spans 18 residues. V was clipped by 0 bases and J by 2 bases; unmatched bases: 15. Germline values: CDR1 DFQATT, CDR2 SNEGSKA (reference sequence). In DNA, the CDR3 is TGCAGTGCTAGAGATCCCCCGTCTACTAGCGGAGAGACCTACGAGCAGTACTTC. Amino acids: CSARDPPSTSGETYEQYF.

This sequence joins TRBV30 and TRBJ1-1; 7 bases align to TRBD1. The V gene's germline CDR1 is GTSNPN and CDR2 SVGIG (reference sequence). The V segment lost 4 bases and the J segment 4 bases; nucleotides outside the gene matches: 6. This CDR3 is 13 amino acids long. The CDR3: CAWNHRGGTEAFF. In DNA, the CDR3 is TGTGCCTGGAATCACAGGGGAGGCACTGAAGCTTTCTTT.

This clonotype was observed many times. The rearrangement links TRBV12-5 to TRBJ1-1; 9 bases fit TRBD1. Per germline, CDR1 LGHNT and CDR2 FRNRAP. After removal of 0 bases from V and 5 bases from J, the junction contained 16 bases not matched to a gene. The CDR3 covers 19 residues. The CDR3 DNA is TGTGCTAGTGGTTTGGTCATAACCGCTCCGGGACAGGGTATTACTGAAGCTTTCTTT. It yields the protein CASGLVITAPGQGITEAFF.

The V gene is TRBV5-1, the J gene TRBJ2-1; the D is unclear. The V and J ends lost 0 bases and 3 bases respectively, with 13 bases between them. Looked up from germline, CDR1 is SGHRS and CDR2 is YFSETQ. The CDR3 length is 16 residues. CDR3 region: CASSLEARTIYNEQFF. In nucleotides, the CDR3 is TGCGCCAGCAGCTTGGAAGCTAGAACGATCTACAATGAGCAGTTCTTC.

The chain employs TRBV7-9 and TRBJ2-2; the match to TRBD1 covers 7 bases. The CDR3 covers 16 residues. In germline, CDR1 is SEHNR, CDR2 FQNEAQ (reference sequence). The ends lost 5 bases at V and 0 bases at J; junction bases unmatched: 6. The CDR3 reads CASSKTGAANTGELFF. The CDR3 nucleotides are TGTGCCAGCAGCAAAACAGGGGCTGCGAACACCGGGGAGCTGTTTTTT.